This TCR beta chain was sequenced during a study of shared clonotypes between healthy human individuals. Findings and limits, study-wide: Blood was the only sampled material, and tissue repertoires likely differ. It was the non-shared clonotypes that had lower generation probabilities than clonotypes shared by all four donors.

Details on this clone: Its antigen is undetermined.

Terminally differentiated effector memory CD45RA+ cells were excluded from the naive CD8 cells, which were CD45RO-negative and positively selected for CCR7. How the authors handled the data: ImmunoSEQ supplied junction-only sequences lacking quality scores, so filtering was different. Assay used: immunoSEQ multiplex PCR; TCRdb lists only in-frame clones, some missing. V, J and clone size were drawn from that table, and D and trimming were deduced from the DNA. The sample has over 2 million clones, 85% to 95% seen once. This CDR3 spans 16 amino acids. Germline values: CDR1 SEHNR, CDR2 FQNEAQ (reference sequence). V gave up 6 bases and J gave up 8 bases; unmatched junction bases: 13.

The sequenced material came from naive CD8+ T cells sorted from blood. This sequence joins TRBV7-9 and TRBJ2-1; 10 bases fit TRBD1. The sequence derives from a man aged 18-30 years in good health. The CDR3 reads CASSSAGTGVYDEQFF. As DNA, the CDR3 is TGTGCCAGCAGTTCCGCCGGGACAGGGGTTTATGATGAGCAGTTCTTC.